The TCR beta chain described here comes from a study of glioma-infiltrating T cells after dendritic cell vaccination. Trimming took 1 base from V and 5 from J, leaving 11 bases between them. Germline-derived CDR1 and CDR2 are MGHRA and YSYEKL. The CDR3 totals 14 residues. The table came from immunoSEQ multiplex PCR; TCRdb's copy has only in-frame clones and leaves some out. Of tens of thousands of clones detected, 70% to 90% appear once; the ten largest clones hold approximately 3%. Before vaccination, two weeks after the third vaccination, and at progression, PBMC were collected. V gene TRBV4-1 combines with J gene TRBJ2-5; tentative D call: TRBD2 (6 bases). The sequenced sample was blood, obtained before dendritic cell vaccination. The receptor was derived from a human donor with glioblastoma. This CDR3 is CASSQGLRGETQYF. The CDR3 DNA is TGCGCCAGCAGCCAAGGGCTCCGGGGGGAGACCCAGTACTTC.